Below are 22 T cell receptor beta chains sequenced from a single sample in a study of blood T cell repertoires in COVID-19. Repertoires were generated with immunoSEQ multiplex PCR, while TCRdb's copy carries only in-frame clones and drops some. The table has about 200,000 clones, 82% seen once; the top ten hold 6% to 8%. Sequencing used peripheral blood. Source of these receptors: a human donor with acute or convalescent COVID-19. The donor label of this sample is uncertain.

The rearrangement links TRBV12-3 or TRBV12-4 to TRBJ1-2; TRBD1 aligns across 9 bases. The CDR3 totals 13 residues. J gave up 5 bases and V 5 bases, and 3 bases lay outside the gene matches. The CDR3 nucleotides are TGTGCCAGCAGTCGACAGGGGGGGTATGGCTACACCTTC. It yields the protein CASSRQGGYGYTF.

This clone was seen a handful of times. V is TRBV20-1 and J is TRBJ1-6; D is possibly TRBD1 (6 bases). Per the germline V gene, CDR1 is DFQATT and CDR2 is SNEGSKA (reference sequence). The CDR3 runs 16 residues. Trimming took off 3 bases at V and 6 bases at J, with 18 bases between the two ends. This CDR3 is CSASSGHADANSPLHF. CDR3 in DNA: TGCAGTGCTAGTTCGGGACACGCAGATGCTAATTCACCCCTCCACTTT.

The chain is built from TRBV9 and TRBJ1-2; 9 positions agree with TRBD1. The CDR3 spans 16 residues. J was trimmed by 6 bases and V by 2 bases; bases with no gene match: 11. In germline, CDR1 is SGDLS, CDR2 YYNGEE. CDR3 protein: CASSVRLGQGIDGYTF. Here the CDR3 DNA reads TGTGCCAGCAGCGTCCGCTTAGGACAGGGGATCGATGGCTACACCTTC. The whole variable domain, remainder taken from reference TRBV9 and TRBJ1-2, is DSGVTQTPKHLITATGQRVTLRCSPRSGDLSVYWYQQSLDQGLQFLIQYYNGEERAKGNILERFSAQQFPDLHSELNLSSLELGDSALYFCASSVRLGQGIDGYTFGSGTRLTVV.

The chain carries TRBV6-5 and TRBJ1-1, with D unclear. CDR1 MNHEY and CDR2 SVGAGI come from the germline V gene. The CDR3 is 15 residues long. The ends were cut back, 0 bases at V and 7 bases at J, with 15 bases in the middle. The CDR3 protein is CASSYSIGGLSEAFF. The CDR3 DNA reads as TGTGCCAGCAGTTACTCGATAGGCGGGTTGAGTGAAGCTTTCTTT.

This clone was recorded a few times. This sequence joins TRBV5-4 and TRBJ2-7; tentatively, D is TRBD1 (7 bases). Germline V gene lookup returns CDR1 SGHNT and CDR2 YYREEE (reference sequence). The germline V and J ends were trimmed by 3 bases and 6 bases, with 19 bases remaining between them. There are 15 residues in the CDR3. The CDR3 DNA reads as TGTGCCAGCAGCTACAGGGGCGGGAATGCACCCGAGCAGTACTTC. Amino acids: CASSYRGGNAPEQYF.

This clone was counted a single time. The chain recombines TRBV5-1 with TRBJ2-1; 7 bases fit TRBD2. The germline V gene has CDR1 SGHRS and CDR2 YFSETQ. The CDR3 length is 16 residues. J was trimmed by 2 bases and V by 0 bases; bases with no gene match: 5. As DNA, the CDR3 is TGCGCCAGCAGCTTGGATGCGGGAGAGCCCTACAATGAGCAGTTCTTC. Its translation: CASSLDAGEPYNEQFF.

The J gene is TRBJ1-1, the V gene TRBV6-5; D is undetermined. The CDR3 totals 15 residues. Germline CDR1 MNHEY, CDR2 SVGAGI. Trimming took off 0 bases at V and 0 bases at J, with 8 bases between the two ends. The CDR3 DNA reads TGTGCCAGCAGTTACTCCCGGGGATTGAACACTGAAGCTTTCTTT. Amino acid sequence: CASSYSRGLNTEAFF.

There are a few counts of this clone. The gene calls are TRBV4-2 and TRBJ1-5; D is undetermined. V was shortened by 0 bases and J by 4 bases, with 10 bases between the two germline ends. Germline-derived CDR1 and CDR2 are LGHNA and YNFKEQ. The CDR3 length is 15 residues. CDR3 nucleotide sequence: TGTGCCAGCAGCCAAGATACACGGGAGAATCAGCCCCAGCATTTT. Translation gives CASSQDTRENQPQHF.

The chain recombines TRBV14 with TRBJ1-1; 7 nucleotides align to TRBD1. The CDR3 runs 15 residues. Germline CDR1 is SGHDN and CDR2 is FVKESK. The junction had 6 bases not matched to a gene; V was cut back by 3 bases and J by 2 bases. CDR3 residues: CASSHRTGANTEAFF. The CDR3, as DNA: TGTGCCAGCAGCCACCGAACAGGGGCTAACACTGAAGCTTTCTTT.

The gene calls are TRBV3-1 (or the pseudogene TRBV3-2) and TRBJ2-7; D not resolved. V was cut by 0 bases and J by 6 bases, with 15 bases left in between. The germline V gene has CDR1 LGHDT and CDR2 YNNKEL (reference sequence). CDR3 length equals 15 residues. The CDR3: CASSQDLVRTSEQYF. CDR3 nucleotide sequence: TGTGCCAGCAGCCAAGATCTGGTCAGAACGTCCGAGCAGTACTTC.

The genes are TRBV25-1 and TRBJ2-1; TRBD2 agrees at 12 bases. V dropped 0 bases and J dropped 10; count of bases not matched to a gene: 13. The CDR3 covers 18 residues. Per the germline V gene, CDR1 is MGHDK and CDR2 is SYGVNS. CDR3 DNA: TGTGCCAGCAGTGAATATTTCGAACTAGCGGGAGGCTTATGGGAGCAGTTCTTC. Encoded protein: CASSEYFELAGGLWEQFF.

This clone was observed a handful of times. The CDR3 here is CASSLRSSNYGYTF. Written as DNA, the CDR3 is TGTGCCAGCAGCTTAAGGAGTTCTAACTATGGCTACACCTTC. The rearrangement joins TRBV7-8 to TRBJ1-2, with D unclear. V lost 2 bases and J lost 0, with 7 bases in between. This CDR3 contains 14 residues. Germline CDR1 reads SGHVS; CDR2 reads FQNEAQ.

The chain carries TRBV11-2 and TRBJ1-2; 11 nucleotides line up with TRBD1. V shed 1 base, J shed 5 bases, and the junction held 3 bases outside the gene matches. Germline assignment: CDR1 SGHAT and CDR2 FQNNGV. This CDR3 comprises 15 residues. The CDR3, as DNA: TGTGCCAGCAGCTTAGGGACAGGGGGCTATTATGGCTACACCTTC. It codes for CASSLGTGGYYGYTF.

The chain recombines TRBV5-1 with TRBJ2-6; a weak D match, TRBD1 (5 bases). Trimming pared 2 bases from V and 0 bases from J, leaving 9 bases between. Germline V gene lookup returns CDR1 SGHRS and CDR2 YFSETQ. The CDR3 loop spans 16 amino acids. The CDR3 spells CASSFGQPSGANVLTF. As DNA, the CDR3 is TGCGCCAGCAGCTTCGGACAACCCTCTGGGGCCAACGTCCTGACTTTC.

The chain has TRBV19 and TRBJ2-2; weak D call: TRBD2 (6 bases). Germline CDR1 reads LNHDA; CDR2 reads SQIVND (reference sequence). The length of the CDR3 is 14 residues. The ends were cut back, 10 bases at V and 0 bases at J, with 12 bases in the middle. CDR3 nucleotides: TGTGCCACTGATGGGAGGACGAACACCGGGGAGCTGTTTTTT. Protein product: CATDGRTNTGELFF.

The V gene is TRBV5-1, the J gene TRBJ2-5; possible D gene TRBD2, 6 bases. The germline gives CDR1 SGHRS, CDR2 YFSETQ. This CDR3 region has 16 residues. Trimming removed 2 bases at V and 2 bases at J, with 16 bases between. CDR3 amino acids: CASSFAGGLIQETQYF. Written as DNA, the CDR3 is TGCGCCAGCAGCTTCGCCGGGGGATTAATTCAAGAGACCCAGTACTTC.

The chain joins TRBV19 to TRBJ2-3; TRBD2 matches 9 bases. The germline gives CDR1 LNHDA, CDR2 SQIVND (reference sequence). The CDR3 totals 16 residues. The V and J ends lost 3 bases and 1 base, in that order; junction bases with no gene match: 5. As DNA, the CDR3 is TGTGCCAGTAGTATGGGCGGGAGGGCCGGCACAGATACGCAGTATTTT. It yields the protein CASSMGGRAGTDTQYF.

V gene TRBV6-5 combines with J gene TRBJ2-7; TRBD2 matches at 7 bases. CDR3 length: 13 amino acids. Germline V gives CDR1 MNHEY, CDR2 SVGAGI. V trimming: 2 bases; J trimming: 9 bases; junction bases outside the gene matches: 7. As DNA, the CDR3 is TGTGCCAGCAGTTACGGGACTAAGAGCGTGCAGTACTTC. Residues: CASSYGTKSVQYF.

This chain links TRBV5-1 with TRBJ2-7; tentatively, D is TRBD1 (5 bases). CDR1 and CDR2 from the germline V gene are SGHRS and YFSETQ. The CDR3 runs 13 residues. V was pared by 0 bases and J by 4 bases, with 8 bases between. CDR3 nucleotide sequence: TGCGCCAGCAGCTTGGCCCAGGGTTACGAGCAGTACTTC. It codes for CASSLAQGYEQYF.

The chain combines TRBV6-6 with TRBJ2-1, with a weak D call TRBD1 (7 bases). Between the trimmed V and J ends, which lost 4 bases and 4 bases, there was a span of 14 bases. The CDR3 sequence is 15 residues long. Germline CDR1 is MNHNY and CDR2 is SVGAGI (reference sequence). CDR3 region: CASSFRGRPYNEQFF. The CDR3 bases are TGTGCCAGCAGTTTCAGGGGGAGGCCTTACAATGAGCAGTTCTTC.

J is TRBJ2-3 and V is TRBV28, with D perhaps matching TRBD2 (5 bases). The V end lost 7 bases, the J end lost 3 bases, and 29 bases lay between the germline ends. Germline V CDR1 and CDR2: MDHEN, SYDVKM. The CDR3 runs 19 residues. The chain's CDR3 is CASTQSPGFVLAKTDTQYF. The CDR3 DNA follows: TGTGCCAGCACTCAGAGTCCGGGATTTGTGCTTGCTAAGACAGATACGCAGTATTTT. The full variable domain, its missing parts supplied by reference TRBV28 and TRBJ2-3, is DVKVTQSSRYLVKRTGEKVFLECVQDMDHENMFWYRQDPGLGLRLIYFSYDVKMKEKGDIPEGYSVSREKKERFSLILESASTNQTSMYLCASTQSPGFVLAKTDTQYFGPGTRLTVL.

The chain joins TRBV5-1 to TRBJ2-3; TRBD1 matches 10 bases. V lost 6 bases and J lost 4; bases outside the gene matches: 14. Germline values: CDR1 SGHRS, CDR2 YFSETQ. This CDR3 is built from 17 residues. CDR3 in amino acids: CASTTTGGAGDADTQYF. Written as DNA, the CDR3 is TGCGCCAGCACCACGACAGGGGGCGCGGGAGACGCAGATACGCAGTATTTT.